The T cell receptor (beta chain) under discussion was sequenced for a study of blood T cell repertoires in COVID-19. Study-level information: Spain, Italy and the United States supplied samples that represented acute and convalescent COVID-19. PBMCs, B-cell-depleted T cells, or T cells were the source of the cDNA or gDNA that made up the material.

The V end was cut by 5 bases, the J end by 8 bases, with 13 bases between. The CDR3 totals 14 residues. The germline V gene has CDR1 SGHVS and CDR2 FQNEAQ. Under the authors' procedure: By means of reference gene primer amplification, nucleated cell counts were estimated. The table came from immunoSEQ multiplex PCR; TCRdb's copy has only in-frame clones and leaves some out. For V, J and clone size, that table is used; D and trimming come from the DNA. The repertoire holds roughly 200,000 clones, with about nine tenths as singletons. The source is a man between 35 and 55 years old with acute or convalescent COVID-19. The chain has TRBV7-8 and TRBJ1-6; D is unresolved. Sequencing was carried out using peripheral blood. Here the CDR3 reads CASSPQRVDSPLHF. CDR3 bases: TGTGCCAGCAGCCCGCAGAGGGTGGATTCACCCCTCCACTTT.